This entry features one TCR beta chain sequence. Its antigen is currently unknown. Germline values: CDR1 SEHNR, CDR2 FQNEAQ (reference sequence). This CDR3 region has 17 residues. V was cut by 5 bases and J by 3 bases, with 23 bases left in between. Splitting of each subset's genomic DNA was done evenly across several immunoSEQ plates. TCRdb keeps only in-frame clones here, not all; method: immunoSEQ multiplex PCR. This table holds 550,000 to 600,000 clones, 98% found once. The data are from a study of shared clonotypes between healthy human individuals. In the naive CD8 group, cells lacked CD45RO and were positively selected for CCR7, so terminally differentiated effector memory CD45RA+ cells were left out. Study-wide points: Depth of sequencing was expected to influence donor clonotype sharing.

This TCR was sampled from a man aged 30 to 45 in good health. This chain uses TRBV7-9 with TRBJ2-7; TRBD2 is a possible D gene (5 bases). Sequencing was done on a sample of naive CD8+ T cells sorted from blood. CDR3 coding DNA: TGTGCCAGCAGCAACGGCCCCCCCGCAGGACGGGACTACGAGCAGTACTTC. Its protein is CASSNGPPAGRDYEQYF.